The clone carrying this T cell receptor beta chain has just a few counts. Its specificity is unknown. Stimulation used approximately 9.1 ug/mL lysate from CMV-infected fibroblasts. Responding CD4+ T cells were sorted by upregulation of both CD40 ligand and CD69. The CDR3 contains 12 residues. CDR1 ENHRY and CDR2 SYGVKD come from the germline V gene. V was shortened by 9 bases and J by 5 bases, with 11 bases between the two germline ends. The sample belongs to a study of persistence of HIV-infected CD4 T cells. The immunoSEQ assay was version 4, run in survey mode. The assay was immunoSEQ multiplex PCR, and TCRdb's table has in-frame clones only and misses some. The table has about 20,000 clones, roughly 74% seen once; the top ten hold roughly 7%.

The chain recombines TRBV10-3 with TRBJ2-1; D is tentatively TRBD1 or TRBD2 (6 bases each). Sample: CD4+ T cells sorted from PBMCs after roughly 18-hour stimulation, taken from a patient who received antiretroviral therapy. The receptor was derived from an adult man with HIV who was CMV-seropositive. The CDR3, as DNA: TGTGCCATTGGGAGGACAGACAATGAGCAGTTCTTC. Protein sequence: CAIGRTDNEQFF.